The TCR beta chain described here comes from a study of T cell responses to AZD1222 COVID-19 vaccine. Overall study results and limits: Regions 160-218 and 743-854 held dominance among vaccine-associated CD4 TCRs, which spanned spike.

The CDR3 loop spans 10 amino acids. Trimming cost V 2 bases and J 6 bases, with 4 bases left between them. The germline gives CDR1 DFQATT, CDR2 SNEGSKA (reference sequence). On this clone: Its specificity is not known.

The data were produced by immunoSEQ multiplex PCR, yet TCRdb's version contains in-frame clones alone and is incomplete. The repertoire has 130,000 to 150,000 clones, 75% to 95% of them found once; the top ten carry roughly 2.9%. The material was peripheral blood, obtained on day 0 of MenACWY control vaccination. This clonotype originated in an adult in good health. J is TRBJ1-2 and V is TRBV20-1; D not certain. CDR3 amino acids: CSARQDGYTF. In nucleotides, the CDR3 is TGCAGTGCTAGACAGGATGGCTACACCTTC.